Each of the 9 T cell receptor beta chains below was sequenced from the same sample in a study of identifying expanded T cells in peripheral blood. Assay used: immunoSEQ multiplex PCR; TCRdb lists only in-frame clones, some missing. Of roughly 100,000 clones listed, roughly 87% were seen once; the top ten hold roughly a sixth. The source material was blood. The source is a person between 18 and 75 years old in good health.

A single count supports this clone. The genes are TRBV19 and TRBJ1-5; D is unclear. The CDR3 has 13 amino acids. The ends were cut back, 3 bases at V and 6 bases at J, with 9 bases in the middle. The germline V gene has CDR1 LNHDA and CDR2 SQIVND (reference sequence). CDR3 in amino acids: CASSIQEGQPQHF. The CDR3 bases are TGTGCCAGTAGTATCCAGGAGGGTCAGCCCCAGCATTTT. The whole variable domain, remainder taken from reference TRBV19 and TRBJ1-5, is DGGITQSPKYLFRKEGQNVTLSCEQNLNHDAMYWYRQDPGQGLRLIYYSQIVNDFQKGDIAEGYSVSREKKESFPLTVTSAQKNPTAFYLCASSIQEGQPQHFGDGTRLSIL.

V is TRBV7-9 and J is TRBJ1-1; 9 bases match TRBD1. The CDR3 covers 13 residues. The V and J ends lost 5 bases and 5 bases, in that order; junction bases with no gene match: 3. Germline lookup yields CDR1 SEHNR and CDR2 FQNEAQ (reference sequence). Written as DNA, the CDR3 is TGTGCCAGCAGCCCGACAGGGGGAACTGAAGCTTTCTTT. This translates into CASSPTGGTEAFF. The full variable domain, completed using reference TRBV7-9 and TRBJ1-1, is DTGVSQNPRHKITKRGQNVTFRCDPISEHNRLYWYRQTLGQGPEFLTYFQNEAQLEKSRLLSDRFSAERPKGSFSTLEIQRTEQGDSAMYLCASSPTGGTEAFFGQGTRLTVV.

The rearrangement links TRBV13 to TRBJ1-2; TRBD1 agrees at 7 bases. This CDR3 contains 15 residues. Germline values: CDR1 PRHDT, CDR2 FYEKMQ (reference sequence). With 6 bases clipped from V and 4 bases from J, the junction kept 11 bases outside the gene matches. The CDR3 sequence: CASRARGVSGYGYTF. The CDR3, as DNA: TGTGCCAGCAGAGCCAGGGGGGTATCGGGCTATGGCTACACCTTC.

This chain links TRBV4-3 with TRBJ2-1, with D possibly matching TRBD1 (5 bases). The V gene's germline CDR1 is LGHNA and CDR2 YSLEER. Between the trimmed V and J ends, which lost 0 bases and 2 bases, there was a span of 11 bases. The CDR3 has 16 residues. DNA for the CDR3: TGCGCCAGCAGCCAAGATGCAGGGAAAACCTACAATGAGCAGTTCTTC. Protein product: CASSQDAGKTYNEQFF.

This clone was seen ten or more times. The chain joins TRBV27 to TRBJ2-1; tentatively, D is TRBD1 (5 bases). V shed 5 bases and J shed 5 bases, with 19 bases lying between them. Germline CDR1 and CDR2: MNHEY and SMNVEV (reference sequence). CDR3 length: 16 residues. The chain's CDR3 is CASSVGQGYSHNEQFF. CDR3 DNA: TGTGCCAGCAGTGTGGGCCAGGGATATTCTCACAATGAGCAGTTCTTC.

The rearrangement links TRBV10-3 to TRBJ2-2; tentative D call: TRBD1 (6 bases). Trimming stripped 8 bases from V and 0 bases from J, with 10 bases between. The CDR3 has 14 amino acids. From germline, CDR1 is ENHRY and CDR2 SYGVKD. As DNA, the CDR3 is TGTGCCATCTCTGGGACAACGAACACCGGGGAGCTGTTTTTT. It specifies CAISGTTNTGELFF.

In this sample, this clone turned up once. The chain combines TRBV18 with TRBJ1-4, with D tentatively TRBD1 (6 bases). The CDR3 spans 14 residues. Per the germline V gene, CDR1 is KGHSH and CDR2 is LQKENI. V was pared by 2 bases and J by 3 bases, with 7 bases between. The CDR3 DNA is TGTGCCAGCTCACCAGGGACACCTAATGAAAAACTGTTTTTT. Residues: CASSPGTPNEKLFF.

The sample holds one count of this clone. J is TRBJ2-3 and V is TRBV10-3, with D perhaps matching TRBD1 or TRBD2 (6 bases each). V was clipped by 3 bases and J by 0 bases, with 13 bases between them. CDR3 size: 16 residues. Germline CDR1 and CDR2: ENHRY and SYGVKD. CDR3 region: CAISDPRGGSTDTQYF. The CDR3 DNA reads TGTGCCATCAGTGATCCTAGAGGGGGGAGCACAGATACGCAGTATTTT.

J is TRBJ1-6 and V is TRBV28; the D is unclear. The CDR3 contains 14 residues. Trimming removed 2 bases at V and 6 bases at J, with 8 bases between. Germline-derived CDR1 and CDR2 are MDHEN and SYDVKM. DNA for the CDR3: TGTGCCAGCAGTTTAGGGTCCCTTAATTCACCCCTCCACTTT. Its protein is CASSLGSLNSPLHF.